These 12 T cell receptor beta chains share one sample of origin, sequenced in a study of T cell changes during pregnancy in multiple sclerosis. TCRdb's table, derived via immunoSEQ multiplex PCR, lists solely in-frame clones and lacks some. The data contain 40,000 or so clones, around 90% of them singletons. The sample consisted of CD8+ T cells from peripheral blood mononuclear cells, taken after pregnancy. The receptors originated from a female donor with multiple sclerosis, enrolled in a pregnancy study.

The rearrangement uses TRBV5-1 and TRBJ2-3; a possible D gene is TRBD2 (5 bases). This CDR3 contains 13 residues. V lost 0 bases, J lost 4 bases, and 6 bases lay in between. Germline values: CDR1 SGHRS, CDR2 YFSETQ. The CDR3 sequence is CASSLAGADTQYF. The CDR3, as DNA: TGCGCCAGCAGCTTGGCCGGGGCAGATACGCAGTATTTT. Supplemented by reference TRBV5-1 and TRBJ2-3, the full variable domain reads KAGVTQTPRYLIKTRGQQVTLSCSPISGHRSVSWYQQTPGQGLQFLFEYFSETQRNKGNFPGRFSGRQFSNSRSEMNVSTLELGDSALYLCASSLAGADTQYFGPGTRLTVL.

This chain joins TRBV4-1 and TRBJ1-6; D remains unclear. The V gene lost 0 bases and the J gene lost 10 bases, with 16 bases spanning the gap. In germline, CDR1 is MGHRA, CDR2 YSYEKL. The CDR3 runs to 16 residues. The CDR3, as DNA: TGCGCCAGCAGCCAAGAGTGGGCAGCCTACAAATCACCCCTCCACTTT. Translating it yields CASSQEWAAYKSPLHF.

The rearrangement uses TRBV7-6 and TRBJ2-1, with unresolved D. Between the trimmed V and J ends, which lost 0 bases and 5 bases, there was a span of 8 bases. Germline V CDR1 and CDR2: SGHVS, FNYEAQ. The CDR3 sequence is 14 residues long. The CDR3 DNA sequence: TGTGCCAGCAGCTTAGCGGCAATCGACAATGAGCAGTTCTTC. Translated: CASSLAAIDNEQFF.

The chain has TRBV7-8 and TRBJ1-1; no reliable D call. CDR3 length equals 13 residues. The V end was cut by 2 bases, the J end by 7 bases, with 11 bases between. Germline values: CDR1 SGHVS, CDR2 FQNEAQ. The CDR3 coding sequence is TGTGCCAGCAGCTTAACTTTTGGGCATGAAGCTTTCTTT. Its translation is CASSLTFGHEAFF.

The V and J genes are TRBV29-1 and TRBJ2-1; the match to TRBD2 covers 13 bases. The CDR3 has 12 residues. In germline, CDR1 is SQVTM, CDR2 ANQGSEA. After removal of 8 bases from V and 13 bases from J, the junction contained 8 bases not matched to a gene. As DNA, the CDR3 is TGCAGCTCCGGGACTAGCGGGATGAATCAGTTCTTC. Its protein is CSSGTSGMNQFF.

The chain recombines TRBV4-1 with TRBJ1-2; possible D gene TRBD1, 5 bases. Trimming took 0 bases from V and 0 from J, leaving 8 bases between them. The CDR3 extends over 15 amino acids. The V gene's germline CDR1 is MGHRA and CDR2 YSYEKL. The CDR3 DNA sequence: TGCGCCAGCAGCCAAGATCTCAGGGCTAACTATGGCTACACCTTC. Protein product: CASSQDLRANYGYTF.

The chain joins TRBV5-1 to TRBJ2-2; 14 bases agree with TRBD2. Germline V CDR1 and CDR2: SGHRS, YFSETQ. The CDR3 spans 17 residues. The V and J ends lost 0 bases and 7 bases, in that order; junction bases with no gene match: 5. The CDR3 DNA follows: TGCGCCAGCAGCTTGGAGGGACTAGCGGGAGCGGACGGGGAGCTGTTTTTT. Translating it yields CASSLEGLAGADGELFF. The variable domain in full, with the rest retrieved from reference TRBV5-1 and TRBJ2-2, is KAGVTQTPRYLIKTRGQQVTLSCSPISGHRSVSWYQQTPGQGLQFLFEYFSETQRNKGNFPGRFSGRQFSNSRSEMNVSTLELGDSALYLCASSLEGLAGADGELFFGEGSRLTVL.

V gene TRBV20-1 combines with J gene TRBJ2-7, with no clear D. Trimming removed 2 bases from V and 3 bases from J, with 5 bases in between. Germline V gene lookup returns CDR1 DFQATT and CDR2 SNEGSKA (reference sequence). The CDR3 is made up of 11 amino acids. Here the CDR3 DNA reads TGCAGTGCTAGACCTCTCTACGAGCAGTACTTC. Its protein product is CSARPLYEQYF.

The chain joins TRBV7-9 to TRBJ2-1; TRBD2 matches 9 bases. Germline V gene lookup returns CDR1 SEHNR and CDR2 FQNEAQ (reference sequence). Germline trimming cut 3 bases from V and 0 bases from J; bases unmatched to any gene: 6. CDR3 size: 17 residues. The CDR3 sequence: CASSFGGAGGSYNEQFF. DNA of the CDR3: TGTGCCAGCAGCTTCGGGGGAGCGGGGGGCTCCTACAATGAGCAGTTCTTC. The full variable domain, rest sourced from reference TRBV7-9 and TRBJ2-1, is DTGVSQNPRHKITKRGQNVTFRCDPISEHNRLYWYRQTLGQGPEFLTYFQNEAQLEKSRLLSDRFSAERPKGSFSTLEIQRTEQGDSAMYLCASSFGGAGGSYNEQFFGPGTRLTVL.

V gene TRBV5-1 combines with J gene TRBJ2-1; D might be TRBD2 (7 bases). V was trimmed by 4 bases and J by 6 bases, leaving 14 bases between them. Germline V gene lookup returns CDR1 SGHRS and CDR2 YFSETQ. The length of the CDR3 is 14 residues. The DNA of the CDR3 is TGCGCCAGCAGCATGTCGGGGGGCCCCAATGAGCAGTTCTTC. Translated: CASSMSGGPNEQFF.

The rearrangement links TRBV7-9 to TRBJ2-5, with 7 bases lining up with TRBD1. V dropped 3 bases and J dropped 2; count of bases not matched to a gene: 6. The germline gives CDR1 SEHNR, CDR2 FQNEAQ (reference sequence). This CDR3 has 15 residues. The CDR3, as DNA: TGTGCCAGCAGCTTCCGACAGGGAGTACAAGAGACCCAGTACTTC. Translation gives CASSFRQGVQETQYF.

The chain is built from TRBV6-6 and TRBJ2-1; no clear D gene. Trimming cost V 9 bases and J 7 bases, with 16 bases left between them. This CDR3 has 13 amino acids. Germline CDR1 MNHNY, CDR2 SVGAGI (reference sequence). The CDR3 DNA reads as TGTGCCAGTTTACAGAAGGAACGTAATGAGCAGTTCTTC. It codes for CASLQKERNEQFF.